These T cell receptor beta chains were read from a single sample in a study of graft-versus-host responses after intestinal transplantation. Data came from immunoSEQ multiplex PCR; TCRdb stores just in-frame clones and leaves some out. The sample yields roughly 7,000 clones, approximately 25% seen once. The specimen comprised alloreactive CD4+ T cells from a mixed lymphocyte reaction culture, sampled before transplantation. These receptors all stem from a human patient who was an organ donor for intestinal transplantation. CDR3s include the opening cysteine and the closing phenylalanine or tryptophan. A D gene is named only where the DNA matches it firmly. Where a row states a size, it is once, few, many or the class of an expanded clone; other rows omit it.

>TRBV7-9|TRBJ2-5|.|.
CASSLGGGGQETQYF
TGTGCCAGCAGCTTAGGTGGAGGGGGGCAGGAGACCCAGTACTTC
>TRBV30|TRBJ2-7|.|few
CAWSVRYEQYF
TGTGCCTGGAGTGTAAGGTACGAGCAGTACTTC
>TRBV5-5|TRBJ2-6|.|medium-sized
CASSSGPTGSGANVLTF
TGTGCCAGCAGCTCCGGGCCTACCGGCTCTGGGGCCAACGTCCTGACTTTC
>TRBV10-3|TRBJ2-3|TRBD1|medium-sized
CATHPGTGGPDTQYF
TGTGCCACCCACCCCGGGACAGGGGGCCCAGATACGCAGTATTTT
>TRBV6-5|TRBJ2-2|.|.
CASSRTFNTGELFF
TGTGCCAGCAGCCGGACATTCAACACCGGGGAGCTGTTTTTT
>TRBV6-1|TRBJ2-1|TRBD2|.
CASGGRLGEQFF
TGTGCCAGCGGCGGGAGGCTAGGGGAGCAGTTCTTC
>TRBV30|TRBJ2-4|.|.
CAWSGDAKNIQYF
TGTGCCTGGAGCGGAGACGCCAAAAACATTCAGTACTTC
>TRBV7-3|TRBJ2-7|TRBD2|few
CASRLAGLAYEQYF
TGTGCCAGTCGACTAGCGGGACTCGCCTACGAGCAGTACTTC
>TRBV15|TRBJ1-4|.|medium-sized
CATSRVGSIEKLFF
TGTGCCACCAGCAGAGTGGGGTCGATTGAAAAACTGTTTTTT
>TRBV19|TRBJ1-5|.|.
CASSSETWGNQPQHF
TGTGCCAGTAGTTCCGAGACTTGGGGGAATCAGCCCCAGCATTTT
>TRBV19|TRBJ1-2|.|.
CASQTRSRPYGYTF
TGTGCCAGTCAGACACGTAGTCGGCCCTATGGCTACACCTTC
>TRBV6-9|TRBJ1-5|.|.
CASSYLAGNQPQHF
TGTGCCAGCAGTTACTTGGCAGGCAATCAGCCCCAGCATTTT
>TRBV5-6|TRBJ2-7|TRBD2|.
CASRRFSGLDFYEQYF
TGTGCCAGCAGGAGGTTTTCGGGACTAGACTTCTACGAGCAGTACTTC
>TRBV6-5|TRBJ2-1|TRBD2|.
CASSYTPSGRAYEQFF
TGTGCCAGCAGTTACACCCCTAGCGGGAGGGCCTATGAGCAGTTCTTC
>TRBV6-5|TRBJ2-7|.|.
CASSYARQSYEQYF
TGTGCCAGCAGTTACGCCAGACAGTCCTACGAGCAGTACTTC
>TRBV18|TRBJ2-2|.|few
CASSAARELFF
TGTGCCAGCTCCGCCGCGAGGGAGCTGTTTTTT
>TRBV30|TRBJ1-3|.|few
CAWSRTVSGNTIYF
TGTGCCTGGAGTAGGACAGTCTCTGGAAACACCATATATTTT
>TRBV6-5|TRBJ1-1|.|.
CASSPQWVSTEAFF
TGTGCCAGCAGTCCCCAATGGGTGAGCACTGAAGCTTTCTTT
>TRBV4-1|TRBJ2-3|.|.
CASSQALFVFGTDTQYF
TGCGCCAGCAGCCAAGCGTTGTTCGTCTTCGGCACAGATACGCAGTATTTT
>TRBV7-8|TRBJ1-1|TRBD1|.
CASSLAWDRDEAFF
TGTGCCAGCAGCTTAGCGTGGGACAGGGACGAAGCTTTCTTT
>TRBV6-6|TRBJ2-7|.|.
CASSYSLITIYEQYF
TGTGCCAGCAGTTACTCGTTGATAACGATTTACGAGCAGTACTTC
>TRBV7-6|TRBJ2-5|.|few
CASSLLAQETQYF
TGTGCCAGCAGCTTACTCGCCCAAGAGACCCAGTACTTC
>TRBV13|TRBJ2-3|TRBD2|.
CASSFRLAGEAQYF
TGTGCCAGCAGTTTTCGACTAGCGGGAGAGGCGCAGTATTTT
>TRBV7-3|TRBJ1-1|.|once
CASSLGQPNTEAFF
TGTGCCAGCAGCTTAGGACAGCCGAACACTGAAGCTTTCTTT
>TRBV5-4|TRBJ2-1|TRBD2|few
CASSLVPLAGSSYNEQFF
TGTGCCAGCAGCTTGGTCCCCCTAGCGGGGAGCTCCTACAATGAGCAGTTCTTC
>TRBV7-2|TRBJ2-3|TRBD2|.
CASSLVFSGRDTQYF
TGTGCCAGCAGCTTAGTCTTTAGCGGGAGGGATACGCAGTATTTT
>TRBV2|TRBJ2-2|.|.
CASSWAPGGELFF
TGTGCCAGCAGTTGGGCCCCGGGGGGGGAGCTGTTTTTT